The 11 T cell receptor beta chains below come from one sample, sequenced in a study of T and B cells in COVID-19 patients. TRB was amplified from about 260-540 ng of blood genomic DNA. BIOMED2 TRB-A/B primer pools were used in multiplex TRB PCR. TCRdb processed the multiplex PCR reads anew with MiXCR; each CDR3 protein has one entry. This table holds around 6,700 distinct CDR3 sequences, roughly 26% found once. Material for sequencing was blood. The receptors were gathered from a human donor with active COVID-19.

J is TRBJ2-5 and V is TRBV6-6; D tentatively reads TRBD1 or TRBD2 (5 bases each). The CDR3 has 15 amino acids. The V end lost 1 base, the J end lost 5 bases, and 14 bases lay between the germline ends. Germline CDR1 and CDR2: MNHNY and SVGAGI (reference sequence). For the CDR3, the DNA is TGTGCCAGCAGTTACTACGGGACGGGGCGGGAGACCCAGTACTTC. Residues: CASSYYGTGRETQYF.

This clonotype has more than one count but fewer than ten. V usage is TRBV4-3 and J usage is TRBJ1-6, with D possibly matching TRBD1 (5 bases). The CDR3 consists of 14 residues. The germline V gene encodes CDR1 LGHNA and CDR2 YSLEER. Between the trimmed V and J ends, which lost 1 base and 10 bases, there was a span of 11 bases. CDR3 coding DNA: TGCGCCAGCAGCCAAGGGACACTACCCTCACCCCTCCACTTT. Translated: CASSQGTLPSPLHF.

In its sample, this clonotype was seen a few times. The CDR3 loop is CASSTTHRGAGETQYF. DNA for the CDR3: TGTGCCAGCAGTACTACGCACAGGGGCGCGGGGGAGACCCAGTACTTC. The chain couples TRBV6-5 to TRBJ2-5, with a tentative D call TRBD1 (7 bases). The germline V gene encodes CDR1 MNHEY and CDR2 SVGAGI. The CDR3 has 16 amino acids. V lost 5 bases to trimming and J lost 5 bases, with 21 bases between them.

This clonotype was detected a few times. The gene calls are TRBV11-3 and TRBJ2-1; a possible D gene is TRBD2 (6 bases). V lost 8 bases to trimming and J lost 5 bases, with 16 bases between them. Germline V lookup: CDR1 SGHNT, CDR2 YENEEA. This CDR3 comprises 14 residues. CDR3: CASSPAGRHNEQFF. CDR3 in DNA: TGTGCCAGCTCCCCTGCGGGAAGACACAATGAGCAGTTCTTC. The entire variable domain, with the rest obtained from reference TRBV11-3 and TRBJ2-1, is as follows: EAGVVQSPRYKIIEKKQPVAFWCNPISGHNTLYWYLQNLGQGPELLIRYENEEAVDDSQLPKDRFSAERLKGVDSTLKIQPAELGDSAVYLCASSPAGRHNEQFFGPGTRLTVL.

V usage is TRBV14 and J usage is TRBJ2-5; tentatively, D is TRBD1 (6 bases). The CDR3 runs to 13 residues. The germline CDR1 and CDR2 sequences are SGHDN and FVKESK. V was pared by 2 bases and J by 5 bases, with 9 bases between. The CDR3 sequence is CASSQQGKETQYF. CDR3 in DNA: TGTGCCAGCAGCCAACAGGGGAAGGAGACCCAGTACTTC.

Points on this clonotype: A much larger clone differs from this one at a single base, so this may be a read error. The chain links TRBV5-4 to TRBJ2-1; 11 positions agree with TRBD2. V trimming: 9 bases; J trimming: 2 bases; junction bases outside the gene matches: 10. The CDR3 sequence is 16 residues long. Germline V CDR1 and CDR2: SGHNT, YYREEE (reference sequence). DNA for the CDR3: TGTGCCAACAGACAAGGACTAGCGGGCGCCTACAATGAGCAGTTCTTC. Amino acids: CANRQGLAGAYNEQFF.

The chain's CDR3 is CASSRTAVWEATGELFF. CDR3 DNA sequence: TGCGCCAGCAGCCGTACGGCGGTCTGGGAAGCCACCGGGGAGCTGTTTTTT. The rearrangement joins TRBV4-3 to TRBJ2-2; D is ambiguous. Germline V gene sequence: CDR1 LGHNA, CDR2 YSLEER. V was cut by 4 bases and J by 4 bases, with 19 bases left in between. The CDR3 contains 17 residues.

The rearrangement uses TRBV27 and TRBJ2-7, with 7 bases identical to TRBD1. The CDR3 runs 15 residues. With 5 bases clipped from V and 0 bases from J, the junction kept 7 bases outside the gene matches. CDR1 MNHEY and CDR2 SMNVEV come from the germline V gene (reference sequence). CDR3 amino acids: CASSIGQAGSYEQYF. The CDR3 coding sequence is TGTGCCAGCAGTATCGGACAGGCCGGCTCCTACGAGCAGTACTTC.

This clonotype was seen only a few times. The chain employs TRBV7-2 and TRBJ2-7; D remains unclear. The CDR3 is 13 amino acids. V lost 5 bases and J lost 1, with 9 bases in between. Germline assignment: CDR1 SGHTA and CDR2 FQGNSA. The CDR3 bases are TGTGCCAGCAGCCAGACTGGTTCCTACGAGCAGTACTTC. Its translation: CASSQTGSYEQYF.

This clonotype was detected once. The chain has TRBV24-1 and TRBJ2-3; no clear D. CDR1 and CDR2 (germline): KGHDR, SFDVKD. V was cut by 3 bases and J by 4 bases, with 10 bases left in between. The CDR3 consists of 14 residues. This chain's CDR3 is CATSDSRAADTQYF. As DNA, the CDR3 is TGTGCCACCAGTGATAGTAGGGCTGCAGATACGCAGTATTTT.

This clonotype was picked up a small number of times. The rearrangement joins TRBV27 to TRBJ1-3, with a tentative D call TRBD1 (5 bases). V dropped 2 bases and J dropped 4 bases, with 9 bases sitting between them. Per the germline V gene, CDR1 is MNHEY and CDR2 is SMNVEV (reference sequence). The CDR3 consists of 14 residues. CDR3 DNA: TGTGCCAGCAGTTTAAAGGGGCCAGGAAACACCATATATTTT. This gives the protein CASSLKGPGNTIYF.